Following are 29 T cell receptor beta chains from one sample sequenced in a study of blood T cells in healthy people across ages. Combining a sample-barcoded 5' primer with a J-beta primer mix, a second PCR ran for roughly 7 to 12 cycles. TCRdb reprocessed the 5' RACE reads with MiXCR, giving one entry per CDR3 protein. The table has around 900,000 distinct CDR3 sequences, 25% to 30% seen once. Sample: blood. These receptors originate from a woman of 80 years or more in good health.

J is TRBJ2-7 and V is TRBV20-1, with a possible D match to TRBD1 (6 bases). There are 15 residues in the CDR3. The ends were cut back, 5 bases at V and 0 bases at J, with 17 bases in the middle. Germline V lookup: CDR1 DFQATT, CDR2 SNEGSKA (reference sequence). The DNA of the CDR3 is TGCAGTGCTCCTCCCTTCAGGGGAAGCTCCTACGAGCAGTACTTC. Its protein product is CSAPPFRGSSYEQYF.

A word on this clonotype: A clone one base away is much larger, so this may be a read error. The chain uses TRBV20-1 and TRBJ2-5; TRBD2 is a possible D gene (7 bases). The CDR3 loop spans 14 amino acids. Trimming took off 6 bases at V and 11 bases at J, with 25 bases between the two ends. Germline V CDR1 and CDR2: DFQATT, SNEGSKA (reference sequence). This CDR3 reads CSAGGRGGRNEQYF. The CDR3 DNA reads TGCAGTGCCGGGGGGAGGGGGGGCCGCAATGAGCAGTACTTC.

The genes are TRBV2 and TRBJ1-2, with unresolved D. The CDR3 runs 13 residues. V lost 7 bases to trimming and J lost 0 bases, with 9 bases between them. Germline CDR1 SNHLY, CDR2 FYNNEI. The CDR3 sequence: CASILGANYGYTF. CDR3 sequence (DNA): TGTGCCAGCATCCTAGGAGCTAACTATGGCTACACCTTC.

This clonotype was recorded once. One junction end does not reproduce the germline sequence, and a read error may be involved. V gene TRBV5-1 combines with J gene TRBJ2-1; 9 bases line up with TRBD1. Per germline, CDR1 SGHRS and CDR2 YFSETQ. The CDR3 sequence is 15 residues long. The CDR3 protein is CASNLGQGGFNEQFF. Written as DNA, the CDR3 is TGCGCCAGCAACTTGGGACAGGGAGGTTTCAATGAGCAGTTCTTC.

This clonotype has at least ten counts. The rearrangement links TRBV29-1 to TRBJ2-5, with 8 bases fitting TRBD1. V lost 2 bases to trimming and J lost 5 bases; unmatched junction nucleotides: 1. The germline gives CDR1 SQVTM, CDR2 ANQGSEA. CDR3 size: 12 residues. CDR3: CSVERTGETQYF. The CDR3 nucleotides are TGCAGCGTTGAAAGGACAGGGGAGACCCAGTACTTC.

This clonotype came up many times. CDR3 protein: CASSPTLQETQYF. CDR3 sequence (DNA): TGTGCCAGCTCACCGACGCTCCAAGAGACCCAGTACTTC. The chain couples TRBV18 to TRBJ2-5; D gene uncertain. Germline CDR1 reads KGHSH; CDR2 reads LQKENI. The V end lost 3 bases, the J end lost 1 base, and 6 bases lay between the germline ends. The CDR3 covers 13 residues.

A remark on this clonotype: This sequence may be a read error, since a much larger clone differs from it by one base. DNA of the CDR3: TGTGCCAACAGCCTTCGGGGGCTCACAGATACGCAGTATTTT. Amino acids: CANSLRGLTDTQYF. The chain has TRBV7-2 and TRBJ2-3; D is perhaps TRBD1 or TRBD2 (6 bases each). Germline CDR1 reads SGHTA; CDR2 reads FQGNSA. The CDR3 is 14 residues long.

Ten or more counts support this clonotype. CDR3 amino acids: CASSSGGPAFSYNSPLHF. DNA for the CDR3: TGTGCCAGCAGCTCCGGAGGTCCAGCCTTCTCCTATAATTCACCCCTCCACTTT. The chain recombines TRBV7-9 with TRBJ1-6; D gene ambiguous. CDR1 is SEHNR, CDR2 FQNEAQ, per germline (reference sequence). Trimming removed 4 bases from V and 0 bases from J, with 16 bases in between. The CDR3 runs to 18 residues.

This clonotype was seen at least ten times. The chain links TRBV7-2 to TRBJ2-3; D not resolved. Germline lookup yields CDR1 SGHTA and CDR2 FQGNSA. The CDR3 runs 12 residues. V lost 8 bases to trimming and J lost 6 bases, with 12 bases between them. The CDR3 DNA follows: TGTGCCAGCGGGCCCAGAGCCGATACGCAGTATTTT. Its translation: CASGPRADTQYF.

The chain employs TRBV3-1 and TRBJ1-3; possible D gene TRBD1, 6 bases. Germline assignment: CDR1 LGHDT and CDR2 YNNKEL (reference sequence). The V and J ends lost 3 bases and 2 bases respectively, with 14 bases between them. This CDR3 is 16 amino acids long. Here the CDR3 DNA reads TGTGCCAGCAGCCAGGGGGGGCGCAGGACTGGAAACACCATATATTTT. As protein: CASSQGGRRTGNTIYF.

The rearrangement uses TRBV4-1 and TRBJ1-1, with 9 bases lining up with TRBD1. Trimming at V came to 4 bases and at J to 6 bases, leaving 9 bases not matched to a gene. Per germline, CDR1 MGHRA and CDR2 YSYEKL. The CDR3 loop spans 15 amino acids. The CDR3 sequence is CASSLQTGGRSEAFF. In DNA, the CDR3 is TGCGCCAGCAGCCTACAGACAGGGGGACGTTCTGAAGCTTTCTTT.

Many counts were recorded for this clonotype. V gene TRBV5-5 combines with J gene TRBJ2-7, with 7 nucleotides matching TRBD2. Trimming at V came to 3 bases and at J to 2 bases, leaving 11 bases not matched to a gene. Germline V CDR1 and CDR2: SGHKS, YYEKEE (reference sequence). The CDR3 spans 16 residues. As DNA, the CDR3 is TGTGCCAGCAGCTACCGACCGGCGGGGGAGACCTACGAGCAGTACTTC. This codes for CASSYRPAGETYEQYF.

This clonotype appeared a few times. The chain combines TRBV18 with TRBJ2-5; D not certain. The V gene lost 8 bases and the J gene lost 11 bases, with 24 bases spanning the gap. The germline CDR1 and CDR2 sequences are KGHSH and LQKENI. The CDR3 length is 14 residues. The CDR3 loop is CASTAGHELNEQYF. CDR3 bases: TGTGCCAGCACGGCAGGCCACGAACTCAATGAGCAGTACTTC.

This clonotype was detected only a few times. This sequence joins TRBV25-1 and TRBJ2-5; TRBD2 agrees at 8 bases. CDR1 is MGHDK, CDR2 SYGVNS, per germline. J lost 5 bases, V lost 6 bases, and 14 bases had no gene match. This CDR3 has 16 residues. The chain's CDR3 is CASSEGWTPGGETQYF. DNA for the CDR3: TGTGCCAGCAGCGAAGGGTGGACGCCGGGAGGGGAGACCCAGTACTTC.

This clonotype has at least ten counts. V and J are TRBV27 and TRBJ2-7; D may correspond to TRBD1 or TRBD2 (7 bases each). V was shortened by 6 bases and J by 2 bases, with 17 bases between the two germline ends. Germline V gene sequence: CDR1 MNHEY, CDR2 SMNVEV (reference sequence). The CDR3 is 15 amino acids. CDR3 sequence reads: CASRTSGRGPYEQYF. As DNA, the CDR3 is TGTGCCAGCAGGACATCAGGGAGGGGGCCCTACGAGCAGTACTTC.

This clonotype turned up a few times. A read error may be the cause here, since a much bigger clone is one base away. The V call is TRBV20-1, the J call TRBJ2-1; D gene uncertain. The V end was cut by 0 bases, the J end by 13 bases, with 16 bases between. CDR3 size: 13 residues. In germline, CDR1 is DFQATT, CDR2 SNEGSKA (reference sequence). The CDR3 sequence: CSARDSRSETQFF. In DNA, the CDR3 is TGCAGTGCTAGAGATAGCCGCTCAGAGACCCAGTTCTTC.

Ten or more counts support this clonotype. This sequence joins TRBV10-1 and TRBJ2-3; 7 positions agree with TRBD2. Germline V CDR1 and CDR2: WNHNN, SYGVQD (reference sequence). CDR3 length: 16 residues. V trimming: 3 bases; J trimming: 8 bases; junction bases outside the gene matches: 14. For the CDR3, the DNA is TGCGCCAGCAGTGAAGCTGGGCTAGCGGCGCGGGTTACGCAGTATTTT. Translating it yields CASSEAGLAARVTQYF.

V usage is TRBV29-1 and J usage is TRBJ2-2; 9 nucleotides agree with TRBD1. CDR3 length equals 14 residues. V shed 6 bases and J 5 bases; nucleotides not matched to a gene: 7. Per the germline V gene, CDR1 is SQVTM and CDR2 is ANQGSEA. The CDR3 sequence is CSVQGTGKTGELFF. As DNA, the CDR3 is TGCAGCGTGCAAGGGACAGGGAAAACCGGGGAGCTGTTTTTT.

This clonotype was found many times. The CDR3 DNA sequence: TGTGCCAGCAGCCAAGTGAGATCGGGTACGCAGTATTTT. Protein product: CASSQVRSGTQYF. The genes are TRBV3-1 and TRBJ2-3; no definite D call. CDR1 and CDR2 (germline): LGHDT, YNNKEL (reference sequence). This CDR3 region has 13 residues. V dropped 1 base and J dropped 8 bases, with 10 bases sitting between them.

This clonotype has just a few counts. The rearrangement joins TRBV7-9 to TRBJ2-3; 14 nucleotides match TRBD2. Trimming at V came to 5 bases and at J to 0 bases, leaving 7 bases not matched to a gene. The CDR3 covers 18 residues. The V gene's germline CDR1 is SEHNR and CDR2 FQNEAQ (reference sequence). CDR3 protein: CASSKRLAGGPSTDTQYF. The CDR3 DNA reads as TGTGCCAGCAGCAAACGACTAGCGGGGGGGCCAAGCACAGATACGCAGTATTTT.

The V gene is TRBV30, the J gene TRBJ1-1; D might be TRBD1 (6 bases). This CDR3 is 14 amino acids long. The V end was cut by 3 bases, the J end by 3 bases, with 14 bases between. CDR1 and CDR2 (germline): GTSNPN, SVGIG (reference sequence). The CDR3 DNA sequence: TGTGCCTGGAGAGACAGGTACTTCCACACTGAAGCTTTCTTT. Its protein product is CAWRDRYFHTEAFF.

In regard to this clonotype: A much larger clone differs by one base, so this may be a read error. The chain is built from TRBV5-6 and TRBJ1-2; the match to TRBD1 covers 7 bases. The germline V gene encodes CDR1 SGHDT and CDR2 YYEEEE. The CDR3 is 15 amino acids. V trimming: 4 bases; J trimming: 8 bases; junction bases outside the gene matches: 14. CDR3: CASSLGTALCGGYTF. CDR3 sequence (DNA): TGTGCCAGCAGCCTCGGGACAGCTCTATGTGGCGGCTACACCTTC. Full variable domain (remainder filled in from reference TRBV5-6 and TRBJ1-2): DAGVTQSPTHLIKTRGQQVTLRCSPKSGHDTVSWYQQALGQGPQFIFQYYEEEERQRGNFPDRFSGHQFPNYSSELNVNALLLGDSALYLCASSLGTALCGGYTFGSGTRLTVV.

This clonotype appeared many times. V gene TRBV12-3 or TRBV12-4 combines with J gene TRBJ2-5, with TRBD1 identical over 7 bases. V lost 5 bases and J lost 3; bases outside the gene matches: 21. CDR3 length: 19 amino acids. The CDR3: CASSPMFLPLGQLKETQYF. In nucleotides, the CDR3 is TGTGCCAGCAGTCCCATGTTTTTGCCCCTGGGACAGTTAAAAGAGACCCAGTACTTC.

The rearrangement joins TRBV6-6 to TRBJ1-2; D is uncertain. Germline V gene data show CDR1 as MNHNY and CDR2 as SVGAGI (reference sequence). The CDR3 has 14 amino acids. Trimming took off 2 bases at V and 5 bases at J, with 12 bases between the two ends. The chain's CDR3 is CASSYADPLYGYTF. DNA of the CDR3: TGTGCCAGCAGTTACGCGGACCCGCTGTATGGCTACACCTTC.

V gene TRBV5-6 combines with J gene TRBJ2-1, with D possibly being TRBD1 (6 bases). V lost 4 bases and J lost 12, with 20 bases in between. Germline CDR1 reads SGHDT; CDR2 reads YYEEEE. The CDR3 is 14 residues long. CDR3: CASSGADSSDGQFF. The CDR3 DNA sequence: TGTGCCAGCAGCGGAGCGGACAGTTCGGATGGGCAGTTCTTC.

A few counts support this clonotype. The chain links TRBV6-6 to TRBJ2-2, with 10 bases identical to TRBD2. Germline V gene lookup returns CDR1 MNHNY and CDR2 SVGAGI (reference sequence). The CDR3 is 15 amino acids. With 5 bases clipped from V and 4 bases from J, the junction kept 4 bases outside the gene matches. The CDR3, as DNA: TGTGCCAGCAGTAGCGGGGGGGGAAGCACCGGGGAGCTGTTTTTT. Encoded protein: CASSSGGGSTGELFF.

This rearrangement joins TRBV15 to TRBJ1-1, with 7 bases lining up with TRBD1. The germline V gene encodes CDR1 LNHNV and CDR2 YYDKDF (reference sequence). V lost 0 bases to trimming and J lost 1 base; unmatched junction nucleotides: 5. This CDR3 region has 16 residues. CDR3 residues: CATSRDTEGANTEAFF. DNA for the CDR3: TGTGCCACCAGCAGAGATACGGAGGGGGCGAACACTGAAGCTTTCTTT.

The V and J genes are TRBV24-1 and TRBJ2-3; D gene ambiguous. V lost 4 bases, J lost 6 bases, and 4 bases lay in between. Germline CDR1 is KGHDR and CDR2 is SFDVKD. The CDR3 spans 11 residues. The CDR3 loop reads CATSDADTQYF. As DNA, the CDR3 is TGTGCCACCAGTGACGCGGATACGCAGTATTTT.

This clonotype was picked up many times. This chain links TRBV12-3 or TRBV12-4 with TRBJ2-3, with D perhaps being TRBD1 or TRBD2 (5 bases each). V gave up 8 bases and J gave up 8 bases, with 11 bases separating them. CDR3 length: 11 amino acids. The CDR3 sequence: CASGTSGTQYF. The CDR3 DNA reads TGTGCCAGCGGGACCAGTGGTACGCAGTATTTT.